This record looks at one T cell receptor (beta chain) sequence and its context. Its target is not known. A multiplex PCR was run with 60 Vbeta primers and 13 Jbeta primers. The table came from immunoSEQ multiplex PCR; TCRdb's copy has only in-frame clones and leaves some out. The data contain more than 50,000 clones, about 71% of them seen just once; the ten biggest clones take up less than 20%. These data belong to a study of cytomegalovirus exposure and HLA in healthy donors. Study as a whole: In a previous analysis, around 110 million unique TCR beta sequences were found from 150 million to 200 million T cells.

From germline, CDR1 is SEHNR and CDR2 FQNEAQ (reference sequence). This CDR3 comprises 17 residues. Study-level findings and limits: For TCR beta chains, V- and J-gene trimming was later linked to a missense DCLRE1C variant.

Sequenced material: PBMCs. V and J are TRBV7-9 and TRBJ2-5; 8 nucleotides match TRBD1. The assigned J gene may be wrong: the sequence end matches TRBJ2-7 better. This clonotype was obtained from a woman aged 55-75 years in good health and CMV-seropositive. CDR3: CASSPQRGTGRPYEQYF. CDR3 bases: TGTGCCAGCAGCCCCCAACGCGGGACAGGTCGTCCCTACGAGCAGTACTTC.